This T cell receptor beta chain comes out of a study of OX40 agonist ivuxolimab in advanced cancers. Background on the study: Mean age about 60 years, range roughly 20 to 85; roughly 82% male. Findings and caveats of the study: On average, CD8+ T cells had more expanded clones than CD4+.

Sequencing used immunoSEQ multiplex PCR; TCRdb keeps in-frame clones, though not all of them. The sample records approximately 90,000 clones, around 85% being singletons. The germline V gene encodes CDR1 SGDLS and CDR2 YYNGEE. V lost 1 base and J lost 6; bases outside the gene matches: 6. This CDR3 has 16 residues. Note on this clone: Its target is unknown.

This sample comprised CD4+ or CD8+ T cells sorted from blood, obtained in a trial of the OX40 agonist ivuxolimab. The chain employs TRBV9 and TRBJ2-3; the match to TRBD2 covers 12 bases. The clonotype originates from an adult with an advanced solid tumor such as melanoma, head and neck, liver or kidney cancer. The CDR3 coding sequence is TGTGCCAGCAGCGTACCACTAGCGGGGGGCCTGGATACGCAGTATTTT. Translated, it gives CASSVPLAGGLDTQYF.